One sample yielded the 17 T cell receptor beta chains listed below, sequenced in a study of early T cells in non-severe SARS-CoV-2 infection. TCRdb ran MiXCR on the 5' RACE reads and lists one entry per CDR3 protein. The sample has some 77,000 distinct CDR3 sequences; roughly 12% are singletons. The sample here was whole blood, taken at baseline. Source of these receptors: an adult who was a healthcare worker with PCR-confirmed SARS-CoV-2 infection or an uninfected control (not recorded which). The donor label of this sample is uncertain.

Only a few counts were recorded for this clonotype. This chain links TRBV29-1 with TRBJ1-2; D is unresolved. Looked up from germline, CDR1 is SQVTM and CDR2 is ANQGSEA. V was cut by 7 bases and J by 4 bases, with 16 bases left in between. The CDR3 is 13 amino acids. The CDR3 is CSAEGPESYGYTF. As DNA, the CDR3 is TGCAGCGCAGAAGGTCCAGAATCCTATGGCTACACCTTC.

CDR3 in amino acids: CASSPSSTRTDTQYF. The CDR3 DNA reads TGTGCCAGCAGCCCTAGTTCGACCCGCACAGATACGCAGTATTTT. This chain connects TRBV7-2 to TRBJ2-3; no clear D. Between the trimmed V and J ends, which lost 5 bases and 1 base, there was a span of 13 bases. Looked up from germline, CDR1 is SGHTA and CDR2 is FQGNSA. The CDR3 length is 15 residues.

This clonotype was seen many times. The chain links TRBV7-3 to TRBJ2-5; D perhaps matches TRBD1 (5 bases). Trimming removed 1 base at V and 7 bases at J, with 10 bases between. The CDR3 extends over 13 amino acids. CDR1 and CDR2 (germline): SGHTA, FQGTGA. The CDR3 coding sequence is TGTGCCAGCAGCTTAAAAGGGGTGGGGACCCAGTACTTC. This codes for CASSLKGVGTQYF.

Many counts were recorded for this clonotype. CDR3 in DNA: TGTGCCAGCAGCAAAGATGAGCGGGGGCCCACCCCGAGCTACAATGAGCAGTTCTTC. Residues: CASSKDERGPTPSYNEQFF. The rearrangement uses TRBV21-1 and TRBJ2-1; the table's D call, TRBD2, was not checked against the DNA. TRBV21-1 is shown as a pseudogene. The CDR3 totals 19 residues.

There are a few counts of this clonotype. This chain uses TRBV29-1 with TRBJ2-1; the match to TRBD1 covers 9 bases. Germline CDR1 reads SQVTM; CDR2 reads ANQGSEA. The CDR3 runs 12 residues. J lost 8 bases, V lost 7 bases, and 6 bases had no gene match. The CDR3 loop reads CSGGQGPDEQFF. The CDR3 DNA reads as TGCAGCGGGGGACAGGGACCTGATGAGCAGTTCTTC.

This chain links TRBV27 with TRBJ1-2; TRBD1 agrees at 9 bases. Germline assignment: CDR1 MNHEY and CDR2 SMNVEV (reference sequence). This CDR3 is 16 amino acids long. V was clipped by 2 bases and J by 4 bases; unmatched bases: 8. The CDR3 loop is CASSLQRTGAIYGYTF. CDR3 in DNA: TGTGCCAGCAGTTTACAAAGGACAGGGGCGATCTATGGCTACACCTTC.

This clonotype was found a few times. The V and J genes are TRBV15 and TRBJ2-1; 8 bases are a match to TRBD2. Germline V gene sequence: CDR1 LNHNV, CDR2 YYDKDF (reference sequence). This CDR3 is built from 17 residues. V dropped 3 bases and J dropped 5; count of bases not matched to a gene: 12. CDR3 DNA sequence: TGTGCCACCAGCAGCCCTCGTGAAAAGCGGGGGAACAATGAGCAGTTCTTC. This gives the protein CATSSPREKRGNNEQFF.

This clonotype was recorded many times. The chain uses TRBV12-3 or TRBV12-4 and TRBJ2-5, with unresolved D. Trimming shortened V by 6 bases and J by 5 bases, and 7 bases separated the two germline ends. The CDR3 is 11 residues long. The CDR3 bases are TGTGCCAGCAGCTCGGGCGAGACCCAGTACTTC. Its protein product is CASSSGETQYF.

In its sample, this clonotype was seen a few times. The chain employs TRBV2 and TRBJ2-3; TRBD2 matches 7 bases. The CDR3 sequence is 14 residues long. Germline assignment: CDR1 SNHLY and CDR2 FYNNEI. J lost 6 bases, V lost 6 bases, and 9 bases had no gene match. Here the CDR3 DNA reads TGTGCCAGCAGAGCTGGCGGGGGTGATGATACGCAGTATTTT. This sequence encodes CASRAGGGDDTQYF.

V is TRBV13 and J is TRBJ2-1; 9 bases match TRBD2. The CDR3 contains 15 residues. Germline loops: CDR1 PRHDT, CDR2 FYEKMQ (reference sequence). The J segment lost 7 bases and the V segment lost 5 bases, leaving 9 bases of the junction unmatched. Here the CDR3 reads CASSAKVAGENEQFF. Here the CDR3 DNA reads TGTGCCAGCAGCGCTAAGGTAGCGGGAGAAAATGAGCAGTTCTTC. The complete variable domain, with remaining parts taken from reference TRBV13 and TRBJ2-1, reads AAGVIQSPRHLIKEKRETATLKCYPIPRHDTVYWYQQGPGQDPQFLISFYEKMQSDKGSIPDRFSAQQFSDYHSELNMSSLELGDSALYFCASSAKVAGENEQFFGPGTRLTVL.

This clonotype showed up just a few times. The chain uses TRBV19 and TRBJ2-2, with a tentative D call TRBD1 (5 bases). The CDR3 runs 14 residues. V lost 5 bases and J lost 5, with 12 bases in between. In germline, CDR1 is LNHDA, CDR2 SQIVND (reference sequence). The CDR3 region has the DNA TGTGCCAGTAGTCTCCAAGGGGTAACCGGGGAGCTGTTTTTT. Its protein is CASSLQGVTGELFF.

The V call is TRBV20-1, the J call TRBJ2-2, with TRBD2 as a possible D gene (5 bases). This CDR3 comprises 16 residues. V gave up 3 bases and J gave up 5 bases, with 19 bases separating them. Germline lookup yields CDR1 DFQATT and CDR2 SNEGSKA (reference sequence). In DNA form, the CDR3 reads TGCAGTGCTAGCTTGAGAGGGAGAAGGGAAACCGGGGAGCTGTTTTTT. It is translated as CSASLRGRRETGELFF.

This clonotype was recorded a few times. The chain carries TRBV9 and TRBJ2-1, with TRBD2 matching 8 bases. CDR3 length: 16 amino acids. CDR1 is SGDLS, CDR2 YYNGEE, per germline. V was pared by 4 bases and J by 4 bases, with 10 bases of the junction left unmatched. The DNA of the CDR3 is TGTGCCAGCAGCCCCGGGACTAGGATTATTTACAATGAGCAGTTCTTC. It is translated as CASSPGTRIIYNEQFF. Variable domain in full (rest from reference TRBV9 and TRBJ2-1): DSGVTQTPKHLITATGQRVTLRCSPRSGDLSVYWYQQSLDQGLQFLIQYYNGEERAKGNILERFSAQQFPDLHSELNLSSLELGDSALYFCASSPGTRIIYNEQFFGPGTRLTVL.

This clonotype was picked up many times. V is TRBV19 and J is TRBJ1-6, with no clear D. CDR3 length: 16 amino acids. Germline-derived CDR1 and CDR2 are LNHDA and SQIVND (reference sequence). The V end was cut by 7 bases, the J end by 0 bases, with 13 bases between. The CDR3: CASTSGYVSYNSPLHF. CDR3 nucleotides: TGTGCCAGTACCTCCGGTTACGTCTCCTATAATTCACCCCTCCACTTT.

This clonotype turned up a few times. The chain combines TRBV7-3 with TRBJ2-2; 13 bases are a match to TRBD2. Trimming at V came to 5 bases and at J to 6 bases, leaving 15 bases not matched to a gene. CDR1 SGHTA and CDR2 FQGTGA come from the germline V gene. The CDR3 extends over 19 amino acids. CDR3 loop: CASSLMGGRLAGGAGELFF. The CDR3 DNA is TGTGCCAGCAGCCTAATGGGCGGGAGACTAGCGGGAGGTGCCGGGGAGCTGTTTTTT.

A word on this clonotype: The junction shows a germline mismatch at one end, possibly a read error. The chain has TRBV7-2 and TRBJ2-1; D is tentatively TRBD1 or TRBD2 (5 bases each). Germline loops: CDR1 SGHTA, CDR2 FQGNSA. CDR3 length: 12 amino acids. CDR3 DNA: TGTGCCAGCAGCGAGTGGGGGTCCGCCAGTATCTTC. It yields the protein CASSEWGSASIF.

This clonotype occurred many times. CDR3 sequence: CASSQGSGRASNEQFF. DNA of the CDR3: TGTGCCAGCAGCCAGGGTAGCGGGAGGGCCTCCAATGAGCAGTTCTTC. The chain links TRBV3-1 to TRBJ2-1, with 11 bases identical to TRBD2. The CDR3 has 16 residues. Germline V CDR1 and CDR2: LGHDT, YNNKEL (reference sequence). V shed 3 bases, J shed 6 bases, and the junction held 7 bases outside the gene matches.